These T cell receptor beta chains were read from a single sample in a study of shared clonotypes between healthy human individuals. Repertoires were generated with immunoSEQ multiplex PCR, while TCRdb's copy carries only in-frame clones and drops some. The table shows around 2.1 million clones, with about 92% occurring only once. Specimen: naive CD8+ T cells from PBMCs. These TCRs come from a man between 18 and 29 years old in good health. Some clones in this sample may be carry-over from other donors' samples. The CDR3 runs from the conserved cysteine through the conserved F or W. Each record gives: V gene, clone size, J gene, D gene, CDR3 DNA, CDR3 protein. D genes are given only for firm matches. The size field is filled for only some rows; it gives once, few, many or a size class.

TRBV29-1,NA,TRBJ1-1,NA,TGCAGCGTTGAGGTCCACGAGAACACTGAAGCTTTCTTT,CSVEVHENTEAFF
TRBV27,NA,TRBJ2-1,NA,TGTGCCAGCAGTCTGAGGGGGGCCTACAATGAGCAGTTCTTC,CASSLRGAYNEQFF
TRBV4-2,once,TRBJ2-3,NA,TGTGCCAGCAGCCAAGTTAGGCTTGGGGATACAGATACGCAGTATTTT,CASSQVRLGDTDTQYF
TRBV11-3,NA,TRBJ2-2,TRBD1,TGTGCCAGCCGGGACAGAGACACCGGGGAGCTGTTTTTT,CASRDRDTGELFF
TRBV6-5,NA,TRBJ2-2,NA,TGTGCCAGCAGTTACTCCGGCCCCGGGGAGCTGTTTTTT,CASSYSGPGELFF
TRBV7-9,NA,TRBJ2-1,NA,TGTGCCATACAAGGCGGGACGGGAAATGAGCAGTTCTTC,CAIQGGTGNEQFF
TRBV29-1,NA,TRBJ2-7,NA,TGCAGCGTTAGCCCTCGGAGCTCCTACGAGCAGTACTTC,CSVSPRSSYEQYF
TRBV4-1,NA,TRBJ2-7,NA,TGCGCCAGCAGCCAAGATCTTAGGGCCGAGCAGTACTTC,CASSQDLRAEQYF
TRBV29-1,few,TRBJ1-1,NA,TGCAGCGTTGAAGGGGGCCTTGGGAACACTGAAGCTTTCTTT,CSVEGGLGNTEAFF
TRBV19,NA,TRBJ2-3,NA,TGTGCCAGTAGTATTTTCCAGGGCGCCAACACAGATACGCAGTATTTT,CASSIFQGANTDTQYF
TRBV6-1,NA,TRBJ2-7,NA,TGTGCCAGCAAGGCTAGCGCGGCTTACGAGCAGTACTTC,CASKASAAYEQYF
TRBV7-9,NA,TRBJ1-2,NA,TGTGCCAGCAGCCTCACAGGGATTCAGCCCTATGGCTACACCTTC,CASSLTGIQPYGYTF
TRBV18,NA,TRBJ2-2,TRBD1,TGTGCCAGCTCACCACGTACAGGGGGCAATACAGCCGGGGAGCTGTTTTTT,CASSPRTGGNTAGELFF
TRBV9,once,TRBJ2-7,NA,TGTGCCAGCAGCGAGACCGGGAGAGGGGGAACCTACGAGCAGTACTTC,CASSETGRGGTYEQYF
TRBV28,NA,TRBJ2-1,TRBD2,TGTGCCAGCAGTCCCCCGGAGCGAGCGGGAGGGCACTATGAGCAGTTCTTC,CASSPPERAGGHYEQFF
TRBV27,NA,TRBJ1-1,NA,TGTGCCAGCACCTCCCAAAGGGAGGCCCTGAACACTGAAGCTTTCTTT,CASTSQREALNTEAFF
TRBV4-2,NA,TRBJ2-1,NA,TGTGCCAGCAGCCAAGTTACAGGGGGCATTAGCGGGGGCGGCAATTCCTACAATGAGCAGTTCTTC,CASSQVTGGISGGGNSYNEQFF
TRBV11-2,NA,TRBJ2-7,TRBD1,TGTGCCAGCAGCTTCGGGACAGCCTTCTACGAGCAGTACTTC,CASSFGTAFYEQYF
TRBV6-1,NA,TRBJ2-6,NA,TGTGCCAGCGAAGAACGGGGGGCCAACGTCCTGACTTTC,CASEERGANVLTF
TRBV4-1,NA,TRBJ2-1,TRBD2,TGCGCCAGCAGCCAAGATCGCGCTAGCGGGAGCGGAAATGAGCAGTTCTTC,CASSQDRASGSGNEQFF
TRBV7-9,NA,TRBJ1-4,NA,TGTGCCAGCAGTTACTCGGGACGGCCCTCAACTAATGAAAAACTGTTTTTT,CASSYSGRPSTNEKLFF
TRBV11-2,NA,TRBJ2-1,NA,TGTGCCAGCAGCTTTCTCAATGAGCAGTTCTTC,CASSFLNEQFF
TRBV28,NA,TRBJ1-3,NA,TGTGCCAGCAGTTTACTCGGGACGAACATTGGAAACACCATATATTTT,CASSLLGTNIGNTIYF
TRBV28,NA,TRBJ2-3,TRBD1,TGTGCCATCACAACAGAGGGACAGAGATGGGGAGATACGCAGTATTTT,CAITTEGQRWGDTQYF